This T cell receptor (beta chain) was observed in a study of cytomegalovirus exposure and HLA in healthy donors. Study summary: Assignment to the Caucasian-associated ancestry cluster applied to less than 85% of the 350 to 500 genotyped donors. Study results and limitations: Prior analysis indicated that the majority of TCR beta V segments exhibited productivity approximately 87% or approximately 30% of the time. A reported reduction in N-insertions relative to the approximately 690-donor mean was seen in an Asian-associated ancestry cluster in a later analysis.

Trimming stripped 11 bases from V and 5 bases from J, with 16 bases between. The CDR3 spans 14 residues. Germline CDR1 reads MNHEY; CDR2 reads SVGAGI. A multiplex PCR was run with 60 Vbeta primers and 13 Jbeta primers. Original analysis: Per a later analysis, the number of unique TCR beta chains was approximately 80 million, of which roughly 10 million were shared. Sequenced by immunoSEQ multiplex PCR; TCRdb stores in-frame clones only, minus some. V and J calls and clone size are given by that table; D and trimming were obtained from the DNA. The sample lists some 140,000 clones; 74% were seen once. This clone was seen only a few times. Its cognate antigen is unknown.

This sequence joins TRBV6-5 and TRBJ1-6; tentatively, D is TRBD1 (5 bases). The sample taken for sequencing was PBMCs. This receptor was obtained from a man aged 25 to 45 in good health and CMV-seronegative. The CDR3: CACRQGADNSPLHF. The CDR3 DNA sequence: TGTGCCTGCCGCCAAGGGGCAGATAATTCACCCCTCCACTTT.